This T cell receptor beta chain was found in a study of shared clonotypes between healthy human individuals. Donors were healthy HIV-negative adults without recent acute infections or vaccinations. This CDR3 is 17 amino acids long. Germline V gene lookup returns CDR1 SEHNR and CDR2 FQNEAQ (reference sequence). V lost 5 bases, J lost 6 bases, and 14 bases stayed unmatched. Findings and caveats of the study: The sampled material consisted only of blood, and tissue repertoires are likely to differ. Memory subsets had estimated richness that was generally smaller than that of naive subsets.

Sequencing used immunoSEQ multiplex PCR; TCRdb keeps in-frame clones, though not all of them. The sample lists around 980,000 clones; approximately 80% were seen once. Notes on this clone: Its antigen remains unknown.

The genes are TRBV7-9 and TRBJ2-2; 8 bases agree with TRBD2. Sequenced material: memory CD4+ T cells from PBMCs. The subset was: CD45RA-negative fraction. This clonotype originated in a man aged 18 to 30 in good health. Some clones in this sample may be carry-over from other donors' samples. The CDR3 sequence is CASSKGLAAVGAGELFF. CDR3 coding DNA: TGTGCCAGCAGCAAAGGACTAGCTGCGGTCGGAGCCGGGGAGCTGTTTTTT.